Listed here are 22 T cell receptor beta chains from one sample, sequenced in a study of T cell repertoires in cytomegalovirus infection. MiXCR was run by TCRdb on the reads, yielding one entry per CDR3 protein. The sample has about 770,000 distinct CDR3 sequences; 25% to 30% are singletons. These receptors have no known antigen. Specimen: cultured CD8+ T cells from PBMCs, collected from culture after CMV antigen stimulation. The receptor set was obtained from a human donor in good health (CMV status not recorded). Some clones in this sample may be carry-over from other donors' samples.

The chain's CDR3 is CASTLGTLENTEAFF. CDR3 DNA sequence: TGTGCCAGCACTCTCGGGACACTAGAGAACACTGAAGCTTTCTTT. The chain uses TRBV28 and TRBJ1-1, with D possibly matching TRBD1 (6 bases). The V and J ends lost 7 bases and 1 base respectively, with 16 bases between them. The CDR3 runs 15 residues. Germline-derived CDR1 and CDR2 are MDHEN and SYDVKM.

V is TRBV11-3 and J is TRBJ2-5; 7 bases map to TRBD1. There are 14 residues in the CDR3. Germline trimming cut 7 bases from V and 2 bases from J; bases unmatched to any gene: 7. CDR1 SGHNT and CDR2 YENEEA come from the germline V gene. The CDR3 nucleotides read TGTGCCAGCAACACACGGGACAGTCAAGAGACCCAGTACTTC. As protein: CASNTRDSQETQYF.

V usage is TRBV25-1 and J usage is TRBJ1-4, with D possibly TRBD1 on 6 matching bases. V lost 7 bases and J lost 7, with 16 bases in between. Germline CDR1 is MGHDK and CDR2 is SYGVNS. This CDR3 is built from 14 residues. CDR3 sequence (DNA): TGTGCCAGCAACCCCGGAGGGGGAGGTGAAAAACTGTTTTTT. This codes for CASNPGGGGEKLFF.

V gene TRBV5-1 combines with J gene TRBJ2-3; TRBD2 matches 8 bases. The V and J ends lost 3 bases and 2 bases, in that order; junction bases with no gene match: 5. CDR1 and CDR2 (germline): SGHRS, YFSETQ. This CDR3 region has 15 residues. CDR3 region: CASSSRTSLTDTQYF. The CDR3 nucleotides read TGCGCCAGCAGCTCTAGGACTAGCCTCACAGATACGCAGTATTTT.

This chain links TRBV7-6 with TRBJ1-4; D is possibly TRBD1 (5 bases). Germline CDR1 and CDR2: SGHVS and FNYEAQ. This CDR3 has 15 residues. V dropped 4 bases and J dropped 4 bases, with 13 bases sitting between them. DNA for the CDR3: TGTGCCAGCAGCTCCCGCGACAGTTTTAATGAAAAACTGTTTTTT. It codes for CASSSRDSFNEKLFF.

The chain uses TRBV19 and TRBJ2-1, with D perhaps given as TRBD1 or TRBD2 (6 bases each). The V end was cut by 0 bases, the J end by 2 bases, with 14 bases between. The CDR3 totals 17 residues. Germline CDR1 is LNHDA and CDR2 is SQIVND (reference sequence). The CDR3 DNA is TGTGCCAGTAGTATAGAAACTGAGGGGGGCGCCTACAATGAGCAGTTCTTC. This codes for CASSIETEGGAYNEQFF.

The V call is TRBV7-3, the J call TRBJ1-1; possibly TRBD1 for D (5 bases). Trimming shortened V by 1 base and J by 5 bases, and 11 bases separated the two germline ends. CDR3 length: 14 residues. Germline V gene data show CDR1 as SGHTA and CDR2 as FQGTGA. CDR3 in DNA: TGTGCCAGCAGCTTAATAGGGAGGGGAACTGAAGCTTTCTTT. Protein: CASSLIGRGTEAFF.

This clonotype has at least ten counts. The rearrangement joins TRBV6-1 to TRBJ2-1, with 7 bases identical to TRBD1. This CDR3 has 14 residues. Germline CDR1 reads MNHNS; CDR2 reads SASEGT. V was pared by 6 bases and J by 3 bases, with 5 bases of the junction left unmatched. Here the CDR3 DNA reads TGTGCCAGCAGAGAGGGGGCCAGCTACAATGAGCAGTTCTTC. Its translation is CASREGASYNEQFF.

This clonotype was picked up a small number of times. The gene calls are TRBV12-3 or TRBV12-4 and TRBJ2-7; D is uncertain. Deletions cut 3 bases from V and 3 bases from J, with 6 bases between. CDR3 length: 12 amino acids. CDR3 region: CASSFAIYEQYF. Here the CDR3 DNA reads TGTGCCAGCAGTTTCGCCATCTACGAGCAGTACTTC.

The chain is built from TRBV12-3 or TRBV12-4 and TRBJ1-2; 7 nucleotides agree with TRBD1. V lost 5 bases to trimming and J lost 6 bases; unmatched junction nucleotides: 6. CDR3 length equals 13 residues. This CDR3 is CASSQRQGHGYTF. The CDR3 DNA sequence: TGTGCCAGCAGTCAACGACAGGGACATGGCTACACCTTC.

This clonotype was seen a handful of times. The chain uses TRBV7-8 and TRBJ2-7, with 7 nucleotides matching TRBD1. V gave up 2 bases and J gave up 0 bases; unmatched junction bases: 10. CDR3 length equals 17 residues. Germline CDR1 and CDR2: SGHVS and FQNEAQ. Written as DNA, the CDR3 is TGTGCCAGCAGCTTATCAGTAGGGACAGCGACCTCCTACGAGCAGTACGTC. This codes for CASSLSVGTATSYEQYV.

In DNA, the CDR3 is TGTGCCAGCAGCTTGGGCCAGGGGATTTCTGACGAAGCTTTCTTT. Amino acids: CASSLGQGISDEAFF. V usage is TRBV5-4 and J usage is TRBJ1-1; possible D gene TRBD1, 6 bases. Germline-derived CDR1 and CDR2 are SGHNT and YYREEE (reference sequence). This CDR3 region has 15 residues. V lost 0 bases to trimming and J lost 8 bases, with 17 bases between them.

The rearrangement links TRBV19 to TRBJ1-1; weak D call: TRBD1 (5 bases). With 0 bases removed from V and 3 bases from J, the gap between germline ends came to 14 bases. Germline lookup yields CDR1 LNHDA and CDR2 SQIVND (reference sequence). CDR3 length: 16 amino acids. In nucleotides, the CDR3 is TGTGCCAGTAGTATAGATAAGAGGGGCGCAGACACTGAAGCTTTCTTT. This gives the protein CASSIDKRGADTEAFF. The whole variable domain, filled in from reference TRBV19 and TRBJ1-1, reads DGGITQSPKYLFRKEGQNVTLSCEQNLNHDAMYWYRQDPGQGLRLIYYSQIVNDFQKGDIAEGYSVSREKKESFPLTVTSAQKNPTAFYLCASSIDKRGADTEAFFGQGTRLTVV.

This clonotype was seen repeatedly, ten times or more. In DNA, the CDR3 is TGTGCCAGCAGTCCGGGACAAAATAGCAATCAGCCCCAGCATTTT. Its protein is CASSPGQNSNQPQHF. The genes are TRBV6-5 and TRBJ1-5, with a weak D call TRBD1 (6 bases). This CDR3 has 15 residues. Germline V lookup: CDR1 MNHEY, CDR2 SVGAGI. Deletions cut 5 bases from V and 0 bases from J, with 11 bases between.

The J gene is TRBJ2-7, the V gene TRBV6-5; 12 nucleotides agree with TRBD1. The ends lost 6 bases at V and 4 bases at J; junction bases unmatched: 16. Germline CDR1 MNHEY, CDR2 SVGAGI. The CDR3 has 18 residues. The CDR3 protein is CASSPGQGAYPTLYEQYF. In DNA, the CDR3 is TGTGCCAGCAGCCCGGGACAGGGGGCTTACCCCACCCTATACGAGCAGTACTTC.

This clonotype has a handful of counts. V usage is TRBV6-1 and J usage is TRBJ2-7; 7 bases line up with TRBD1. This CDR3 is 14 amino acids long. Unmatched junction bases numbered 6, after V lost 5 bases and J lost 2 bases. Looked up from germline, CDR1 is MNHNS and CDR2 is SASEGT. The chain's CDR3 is CASSNSGTAYEQYF. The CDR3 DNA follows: TGTGCCAGCAGTAACTCCGGGACAGCCTACGAGCAGTACTTC.

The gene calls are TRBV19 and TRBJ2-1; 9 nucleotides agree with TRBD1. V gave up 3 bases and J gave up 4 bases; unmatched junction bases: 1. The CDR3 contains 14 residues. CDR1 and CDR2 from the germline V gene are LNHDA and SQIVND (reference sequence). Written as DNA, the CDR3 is TGTGCCAGTAGTATGGGACAGGGATACAATGAGCAGTTCTTC. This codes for CASSMGQGYNEQFF.

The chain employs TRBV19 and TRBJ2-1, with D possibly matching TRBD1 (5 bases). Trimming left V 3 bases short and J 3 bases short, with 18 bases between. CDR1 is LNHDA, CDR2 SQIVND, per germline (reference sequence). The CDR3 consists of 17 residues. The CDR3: CASSILSDRPDYNEQFF. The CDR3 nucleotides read TGTGCCAGTAGTATCCTCAGCGACAGACCGGACTACAATGAGCAGTTCTTC.

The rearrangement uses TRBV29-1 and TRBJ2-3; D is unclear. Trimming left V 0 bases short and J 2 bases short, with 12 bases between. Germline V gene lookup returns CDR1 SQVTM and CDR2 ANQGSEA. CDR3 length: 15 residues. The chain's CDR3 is CSVEESGEFTDTQYF. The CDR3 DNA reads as TGCAGCGTTGAAGAGTCAGGAGAATTCACAGATACGCAGTATTTT.

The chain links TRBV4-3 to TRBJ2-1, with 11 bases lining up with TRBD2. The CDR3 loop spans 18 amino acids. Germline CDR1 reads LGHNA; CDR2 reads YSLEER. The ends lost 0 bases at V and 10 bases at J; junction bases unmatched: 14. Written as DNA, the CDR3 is TGCGCCAGCAGCCAAGAGGGCCCGTGGCTAGCGGGGGGTCAGGAGCAGTTCTTC. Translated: CASSQEGPWLAGGQEQFF.

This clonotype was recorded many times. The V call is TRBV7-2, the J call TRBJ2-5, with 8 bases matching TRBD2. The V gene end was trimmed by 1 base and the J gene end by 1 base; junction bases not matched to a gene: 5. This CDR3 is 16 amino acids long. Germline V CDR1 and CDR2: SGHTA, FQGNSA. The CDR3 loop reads CASSLGGGGTQETQYF. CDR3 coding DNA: TGTGCCAGCAGCTTAGGGGGCGGGGGGACCCAAGAGACCCAGTACTTC.

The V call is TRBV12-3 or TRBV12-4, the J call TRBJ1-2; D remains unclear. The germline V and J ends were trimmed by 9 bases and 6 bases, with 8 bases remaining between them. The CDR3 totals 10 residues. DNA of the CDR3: TGTGCCAGTTATTTGGATGGCTACACCTTC. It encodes CASYLDGYTF.